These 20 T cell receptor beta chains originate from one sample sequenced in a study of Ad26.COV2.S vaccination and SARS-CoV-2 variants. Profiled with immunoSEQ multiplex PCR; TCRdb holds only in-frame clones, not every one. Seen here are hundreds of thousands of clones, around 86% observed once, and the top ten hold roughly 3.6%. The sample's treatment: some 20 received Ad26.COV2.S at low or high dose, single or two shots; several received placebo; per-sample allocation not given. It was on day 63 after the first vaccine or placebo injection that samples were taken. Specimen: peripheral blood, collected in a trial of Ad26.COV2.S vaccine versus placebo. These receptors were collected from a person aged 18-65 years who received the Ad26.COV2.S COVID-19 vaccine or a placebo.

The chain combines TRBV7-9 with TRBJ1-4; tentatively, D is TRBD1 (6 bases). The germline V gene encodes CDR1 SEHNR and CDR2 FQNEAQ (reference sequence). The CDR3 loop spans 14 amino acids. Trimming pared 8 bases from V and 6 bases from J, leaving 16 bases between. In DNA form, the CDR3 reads TGTGCCAGCCTTGGTGCGGGGGCGTATGAAAAACTGTTTTTT. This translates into CASLGAGAYEKLFF.

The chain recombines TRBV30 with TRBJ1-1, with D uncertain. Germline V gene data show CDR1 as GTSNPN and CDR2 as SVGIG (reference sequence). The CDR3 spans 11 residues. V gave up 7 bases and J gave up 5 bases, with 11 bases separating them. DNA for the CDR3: TGTGCCTCCGGACTTATGACTGAAGCTTTCTTT. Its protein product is CASGLMTEAFF. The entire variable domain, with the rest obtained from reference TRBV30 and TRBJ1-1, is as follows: SQTIHQWPATLVQPVGSPLSLECTVEGTSNPNLYWYRQAAGRGLQLLFYSVGIGQISSEVPQNLSASRPQDRQFILSSKKLLLSDSGFYLCASGLMTEAFFGQGTRLTVV.

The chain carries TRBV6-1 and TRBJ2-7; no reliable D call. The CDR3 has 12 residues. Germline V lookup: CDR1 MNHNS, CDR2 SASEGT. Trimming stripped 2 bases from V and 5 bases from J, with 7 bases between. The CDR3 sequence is CASSEFEDEQYF. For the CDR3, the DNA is TGTGCCAGCAGTGAATTCGAGGACGAGCAGTACTTC.

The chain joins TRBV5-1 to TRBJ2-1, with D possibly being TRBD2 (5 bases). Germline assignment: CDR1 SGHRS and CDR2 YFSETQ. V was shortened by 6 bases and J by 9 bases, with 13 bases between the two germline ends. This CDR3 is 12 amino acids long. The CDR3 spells CASMDRGGEQFF. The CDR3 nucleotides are TGCGCCAGCATGGATCGGGGTGGTGAGCAGTTCTTC.

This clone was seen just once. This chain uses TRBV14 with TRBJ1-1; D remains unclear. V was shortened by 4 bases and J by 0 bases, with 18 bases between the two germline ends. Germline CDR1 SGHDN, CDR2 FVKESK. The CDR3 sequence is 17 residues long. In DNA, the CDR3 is TGTGCCAGCAGCCTTCTTACCGGGTCGGCTATGAACACTGAAGCTTTCTTT. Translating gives CASSLLTGSAMNTEAFF.

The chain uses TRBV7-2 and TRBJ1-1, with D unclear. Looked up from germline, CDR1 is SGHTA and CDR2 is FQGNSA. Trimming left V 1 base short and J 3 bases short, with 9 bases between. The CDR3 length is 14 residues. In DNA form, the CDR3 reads TGTGCCAGCAGCTTAGAGTCTGGGGACACTGAAGCTTTCTTT. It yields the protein CASSLESGDTEAFF.

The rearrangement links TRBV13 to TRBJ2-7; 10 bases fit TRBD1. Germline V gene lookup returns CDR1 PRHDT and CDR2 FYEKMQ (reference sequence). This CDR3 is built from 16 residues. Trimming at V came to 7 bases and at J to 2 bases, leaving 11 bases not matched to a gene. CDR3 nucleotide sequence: TGTGCCAGCATCCTAGCCGGGACAGGGGCTCCCTACGAGCAGTACTTC. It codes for CASILAGTGAPYEQYF.

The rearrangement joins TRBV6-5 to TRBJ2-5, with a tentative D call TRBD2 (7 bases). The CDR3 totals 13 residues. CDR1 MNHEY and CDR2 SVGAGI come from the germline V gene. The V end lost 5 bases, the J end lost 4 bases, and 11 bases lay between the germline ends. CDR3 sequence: CASSRGRGETQYF. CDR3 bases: TGTGCCAGCAGTAGGGGGAGGGGAGAGACCCAGTACTTC.

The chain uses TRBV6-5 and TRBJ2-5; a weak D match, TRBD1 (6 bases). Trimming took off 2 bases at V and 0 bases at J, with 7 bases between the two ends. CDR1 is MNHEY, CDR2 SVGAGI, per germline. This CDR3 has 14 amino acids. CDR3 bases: TGTGCCAGCAGTTACAGGGGGAACCAAGAGACCCAGTACTTC. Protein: CASSYRGNQETQYF.

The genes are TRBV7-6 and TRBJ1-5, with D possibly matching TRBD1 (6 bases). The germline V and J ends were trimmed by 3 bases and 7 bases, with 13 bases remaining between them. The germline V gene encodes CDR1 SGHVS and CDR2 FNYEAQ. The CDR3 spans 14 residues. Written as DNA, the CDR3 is TGTGCCAGCAGCTTCGGTTCAGGGGTCCAGCCCCAGCATTTT. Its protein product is CASSFGSGVQPQHF.

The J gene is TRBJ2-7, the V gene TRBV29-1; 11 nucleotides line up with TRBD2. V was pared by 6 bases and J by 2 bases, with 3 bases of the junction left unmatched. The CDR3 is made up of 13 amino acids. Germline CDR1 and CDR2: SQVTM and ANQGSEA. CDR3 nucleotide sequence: TGCAGCGTCAGGGGACTAGCGGCCTACGAGCAGTACTTC. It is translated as CSVRGLAAYEQYF.

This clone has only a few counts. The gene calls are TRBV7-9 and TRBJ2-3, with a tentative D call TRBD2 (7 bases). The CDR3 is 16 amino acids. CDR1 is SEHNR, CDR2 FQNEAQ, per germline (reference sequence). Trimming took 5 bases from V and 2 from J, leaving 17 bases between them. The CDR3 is CASSRSRGAFTDTQYF. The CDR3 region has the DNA TGTGCCAGCAGCCGCAGTCGGGGGGCCTTCACAGATACGCAGTATTTT.

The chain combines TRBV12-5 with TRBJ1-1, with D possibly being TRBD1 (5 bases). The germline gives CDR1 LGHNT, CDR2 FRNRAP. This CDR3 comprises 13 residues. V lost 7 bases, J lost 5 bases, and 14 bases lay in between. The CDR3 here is CASEMGGRTEAFF. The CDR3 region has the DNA TGTGCTAGTGAAATGGGGGGGAGGACTGAAGCTTTCTTT.

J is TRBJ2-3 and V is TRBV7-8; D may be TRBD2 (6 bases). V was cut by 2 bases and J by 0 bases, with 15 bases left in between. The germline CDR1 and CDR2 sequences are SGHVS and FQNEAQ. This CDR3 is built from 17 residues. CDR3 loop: CASSLSRIAASTDTQYF. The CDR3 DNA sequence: TGTGCCAGCAGCTTAAGTAGGATAGCGGCGAGCACAGATACGCAGTATTTT. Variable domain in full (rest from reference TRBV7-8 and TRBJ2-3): GAGVSQSPRYKVAKRGQDVALRCDPISGHVSLFWYQQALGQGPEFLTYFQNEAQLDKSGLPSDRFFAERPEGSVSTLKIQRTQQEDSAVYLCASSLSRIAASTDTQYFGPGTRLTVL.

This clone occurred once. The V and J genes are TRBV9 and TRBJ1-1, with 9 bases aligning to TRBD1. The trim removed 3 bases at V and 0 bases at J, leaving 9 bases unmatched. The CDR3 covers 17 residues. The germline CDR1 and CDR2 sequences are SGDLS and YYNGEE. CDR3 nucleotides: TGTGCCAGCAGCGGCCCGGGACAGGGCGTAATGAACACTGAAGCTTTCTTT. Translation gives CASSGPGQGVMNTEAFF.

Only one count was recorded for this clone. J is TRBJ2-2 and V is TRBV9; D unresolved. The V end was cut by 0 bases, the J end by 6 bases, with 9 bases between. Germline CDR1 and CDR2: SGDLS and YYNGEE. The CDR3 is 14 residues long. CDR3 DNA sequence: TGTGCCAGCAGCGTAGCTCCTGGGTCCGGGGAGCTGTTTTTT. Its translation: CASSVAPGSGELFF.

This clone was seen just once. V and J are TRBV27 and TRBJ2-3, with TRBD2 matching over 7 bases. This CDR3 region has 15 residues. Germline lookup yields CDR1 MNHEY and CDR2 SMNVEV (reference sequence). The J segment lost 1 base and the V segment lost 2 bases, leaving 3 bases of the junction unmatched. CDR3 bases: TGTGCCAGCAGTTTAGGACTAGGCGGCACAGATACGCAGTATTTT. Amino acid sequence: CASSLGLGGTDTQYF.

CDR3 amino acids: CASSKFGGEYMVNEQFF. CDR3 nucleotides: TGTGCCAGTAGTAAGTTCGGGGGGGAGTACATGGTAAATGAGCAGTTCTTC. This rearrangement joins TRBV19 to TRBJ2-1; 8 positions agree with TRBD2. Germline V lookup: CDR1 LNHDA, CDR2 SQIVND (reference sequence). The CDR3 totals 17 residues. The ends lost 4 bases at V and 7 bases at J; junction bases unmatched: 15.

CDR3 bases: TGTGCCAGCAGCCCGGCAGGGGGCGCGGACAATGAGCAGTTCTTC. This encodes CASSPAGGADNEQFF. This chain joins TRBV4-2 and TRBJ2-1; 8 bases map to TRBD1. The junction had 7 bases not matched to a gene; V was cut back by 4 bases and J by 5 bases. CDR3 length: 15 amino acids. CDR1 LGHNA and CDR2 YNFKEQ come from the germline V gene.

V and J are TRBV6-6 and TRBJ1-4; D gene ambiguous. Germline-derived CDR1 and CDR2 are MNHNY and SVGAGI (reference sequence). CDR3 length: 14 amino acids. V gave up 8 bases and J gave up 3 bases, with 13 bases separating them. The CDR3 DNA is TGTGCCAGCCTCCGGGGTATCGCTAATGAAAAACTGTTTTTT. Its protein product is CASLRGIANEKLFF.